Following are 6 T cell receptor beta chains from one sample sequenced in a study of OX40 agonist ivuxolimab in advanced cancers. TCRdb's table, derived via immunoSEQ multiplex PCR, lists solely in-frame clones and lacks some. This sample has roughly 40,000 clones, with around 93% found just once. The specimen was CD4+ or CD8+ T cells sorted from blood, collected in a trial of the OX40 agonist ivuxolimab. The receptors come from an adult with an advanced solid tumor such as melanoma, head and neck, liver or kidney cancer.

The rearrangement links TRBV30 to TRBJ2-5; D unresolved. V lost 8 bases, J lost 9 bases, and 22 bases lay in between. Germline loops: CDR1 GTSNPN, CDR2 SVGIG (reference sequence). The CDR3 spans 13 residues. Here the CDR3 reads CAAGQETRVSQYF. The CDR3 nucleotides read TGTGCCGCCGGGCAGGAGACTCGAGTGTCCCAGTACTTC.

In DNA form, the CDR3 reads TGTGCCAGCAGCTCCCCTACAGGGACAAGAGGCTACACCTTC. Translated, it gives CASSSPTGTRGYTF. V gene TRBV11-2 combines with J gene TRBJ1-2, with D perhaps matching TRBD1 (6 bases). Germline CDR1 reads SGHAT; CDR2 reads FQNNGV. This CDR3 is 14 amino acids long. The germline V and J ends were trimmed by 4 bases and 8 bases, with 17 bases remaining between them.

The J gene is TRBJ2-3, the V gene TRBV7-8; no firm D call. The CDR3 runs 13 residues. CDR1 and CDR2 (germline): SGHVS, FQNEAQ. V was pared by 1 base and J by 8 bases, with 10 bases between. The CDR3 spells CASSLVGTRTQYF. CDR3 coding DNA: TGTGCCAGCAGCTTAGTGGGCACTCGTACGCAGTATTTT.

J is TRBJ2-1 and V is TRBV27; the D gene is possibly TRBD2 (5 bases). The CDR3 has 15 amino acids. Germline V gene sequence: CDR1 MNHEY, CDR2 SMNVEV (reference sequence). The V and J ends lost 7 bases and 4 bases respectively, with 17 bases between them. In DNA form, the CDR3 reads TGTGCCAGCAAAAGGACTCCTGAGGGATACAATGAGCAGTTCTTC. Amino acid sequence: CASKRTPEGYNEQFF.

The V gene is TRBV7-2, the J gene TRBJ2-1; D possibly corresponds to TRBD2 (5 bases). CDR1 SGHTA and CDR2 FQGNSA come from the germline V gene. The ends were cut back, 0 bases at V and 4 bases at J, with 10 bases in the middle. This CDR3 is built from 15 residues. CDR3 sequence: CASSLAASRYNEQFF. Here the CDR3 DNA reads TGTGCCAGCAGCTTAGCCGCTAGCAGATACAATGAGCAGTTCTTC. Variable domain in full (rest from reference TRBV7-2 and TRBJ2-1): GAGVSQSPSNKVTEKGKDVELRCDPISGHTALYWYRQSLGQGLEFLIYFQGNSAPDKSGLPSDRFSAERTGGSVSTLTIQRTQQEDSAVYLCASSLAASRYNEQFFGPGTRLTVL.

The chain employs TRBV5-4 and TRBJ2-3; 12 bases align to TRBD2. The CDR3 has 18 amino acids. V gave up 3 bases and J gave up 5 bases; unmatched junction bases: 13. The germline V gene has CDR1 SGHNT and CDR2 YYREEE (reference sequence). The DNA of the CDR3 is TGTGCCAGCAGCTATCTAGCGGGAGGGCCAGGGGTGATAGATACGCAGTATTTT. Protein: CASSYLAGGPGVIDTQYF.